The source of this T cell receptor (beta chain) is a study of cytomegalovirus exposure and HLA in healthy donors. The PCR employed 60 Vbeta primers together with 13 Jbeta primers. The assay was immunoSEQ multiplex PCR, and TCRdb's table has in-frame clones only and misses some. The sample consists of 100,000 to 150,000 clones, about 82% of them appearing once. This clone was detected a few times. Germline V gene data show CDR1 as SGHDN and CDR2 as FVKESK. CDR3 length equals 13 residues. The ends were cut back, 4 bases at V and 4 bases at J, with 10 bases in the middle. The clonotype was recovered from a female donor in good health and CMV-seropositive. V usage is TRBV14 and J usage is TRBJ1-1; the D is unclear. The specimen was PBMCs. The CDR3 DNA reads TGTGCCAGCAGCCCGGGATGGCTCACTGAAGCTTTCTTT. Its protein product is CASSPGWLTEAFF.